This is a list of T cell receptor beta chains from one sample in a study of T cells in Graves' hyperthyroidism and ophthalmopathy. TCRdb used MiXCR to reprocess the multiplex PCR reads, holding one entry per CDR3 protein. The sample yields around 620,000 distinct CDR3 sequences, roughly 16% seen once. Sequencing input: blood. The receptors here all came from a woman younger than 45 with Graves' hyperthyroidism. Each CDR3 is given with its conserved first and last residue. Each record gives: D gene, clone size, V gene, J gene, CDR3 protein, CDR3 DNA. The D gene is left open where the match is weak. The size entry is marked missing in some rows and otherwise reads once, few, many or a size class.

D: -; size: -; V: TRBV7-3; J: TRBJ1-2; CDR3: CASSYDRNYGYTF; DNA: TGTGCCAGCAGCTACGACAGAAACTATGGCTACACCTTC
D: TRBD2; size: many; V: TRBV7-9; J: TRBJ2-7; CDR3: CASSLTSEYEQYF; DNA: TGTGCCAGCAGCTTAACTAGCGAATACGAGCAGTACTTC
D: -; size: few; V: TRBV20-1; J: TRBJ1-5; CDR3: CSARDGGRGQPQHF; DNA: TGCAGTGCTAGAGATGGGGGCAGGGGTCAGCCCCAGCATTTT
D: TRBD2; size: many; V: TRBV4-1; J: TRBJ2-7; CDR3: CASSQGTSGGYEQYF; DNA: TGCGCCAGCAGCCAAGGAACTAGCGGGGGCTACGAGCAGTACTTC
D: TRBD2; size: -; V: TRBV11-1; J: TRBJ2-7; CDR3: CASSHQRPSGRGFYEQYF; DNA: TGTGCCAGCAGCCATCAACGCCCTAGCGGGAGGGGATTCTACGAGCAGTACTTC
D: TRBD2; size: -; V: TRBV20-1; J: TRBJ2-7; CDR3: CSAGRGGRTNEQYF; DNA: TGCAGTGCTGGGCGGGGCGGGAGGACGAACGAGCAGTACTTC
D: -; size: many; V: TRBV2; J: TRBJ2-7; CDR3: CASSIQGAPLYEQYF; DNA: TGTGCCAGCAGCATACAGGGAGCGCCACTCTACGAGCAGTACTTC
D: -; size: -; V: TRBV19; J: TRBJ1-5; CDR3: CASSRVRGGGNQPQHF; DNA: TGTGCCAGTAGTAGGGTCAGGGGCGGAGGGAATCAGCCCCAGCATTTT
D: -; size: many; V: TRBV6-2/TRBV6-3; J: TRBJ2-7; CDR3: CASRAVGSISYEQYF; DNA: TGTGCCAGCAGGGCCGTCGGGTCAATCTCCTACGAGCAGTACTTC
D: -; size: few; V: TRBV20-1; J: TRBJ1-1; CDR3: CSAWNTEAFF; DNA: TGCAGTGCCTGGAACACTGAAGCTTTCTTT
D: -; size: many; V: TRBV28; J: TRBJ2-7; CDR3: CASRTGLTKGYEQYF; DNA: TGTGCCAGCAGGACAGGCCTGACCAAGGGCTACGAGCAGTACTTC
D: -; size: few; V: TRBV11-2; J: TRBJ2-6; CDR3: CASSLDFRTGANVLTF; DNA: TGTGCCAGCAGCTTAGATTTCAGGACTGGGGCCAACGTCCTGACTTTC
D: TRBD2; size: few; V: TRBV30; J: TRBJ2-3; CDR3: CAWTPPLGLPASTDTQYF; DNA: TGTGCCTGGACCCCCCCGTTGGGACTACCAGCTAGCACAGATACGCAGTATTTT
D: -; size: many; V: TRBV28; J: TRBJ2-1; CDR3: CASSLSGAAYNEQFF; DNA: TGTGCCAGCAGTCTCTCCGGGGCAGCCTACAATGAGCAGTTCTTC
D: -; size: many; V: TRBV2; J: TRBJ2-7; CDR3: CASMPDGDSYEQYF; DNA: TGTGCCAGCATGCCCGACGGAGACTCCTACGAGCAGTACTTC
D: -; size: -; V: TRBV10-3; J: TRBJ1-1; CDR3: CAISEWMGGKGAEAFF; DNA: TGTGCCATCAGTGAGTGGATGGGAGGGAAGGGAGCTGAAGCTTTCTTT
D: -; size: few; V: TRBV11-2; J: TRBJ2-1; CDR3: CASSLGRAFPQFF; DNA: TGTGCCAGCAGCTTAGGCAGGGCCTTCCCTCAGTTCTTC
D: -; size: -; V: TRBV7-3; J: TRBJ2-3; CDR3: CASMNREWSDTQYF; DNA: TGTGCCAGCATGAATCGGGAGTGGAGTGATACGCAGTATTTT
D: TRBD2; size: many; V: TRBV5-1; J: TRBJ2-2; CDR3: CASSRLAPTGELFF; DNA: TGCGCCAGCAGTCGACTAGCGCCGACCGGGGAGCTGTTTTTT
D: TRBD1; size: -; V: TRBV4-2; J: TRBJ2-1; CDR3: CASSQAAGDRVYNEQFF; DNA: TGTGCCAGCAGCCAAGCCGCGGGGGACAGGGTTTACAATGAGCAGTTCTTC
D: -; size: few; V: TRBV6-1; J: TRBJ1-1; CDR3: CASSPTRDHNRAFF; DNA: TGTGCCAGCAGTCCGACCCGGGACCATAATCGAGCTTTCTTT
D: -; size: many; V: TRBV27; J: TRBJ2-1; CDR3: CASSLSASNEQFF; DNA: TGTGCCAGCAGTTTATCGGCGTCCAATGAGCAGTTCTTC
D: TRBD2; size: many; V: TRBV6-1; J: TRBJ2-1; CDR3: CASTRLTSGRGNEQFF; DNA: TGTGCCAGCACCCGATTGACTAGCGGGAGGGGCAATGAGCAGTTCTTC
D: -; size: many; V: TRBV15; J: TRBJ2-7; CDR3: CATSRDGVQGLEQYF; DNA: TGTGCCACCAGCAGAGATGGGGTCCAGGGCTTGGAGCAGTACTTC
D: TRBD2; size: many; V: TRBV30; J: TRBJ2-1; CDR3: CAWVAGGNEQFF; DNA: TGTGCCTGGGTAGCGGGAGGCAATGAGCAGTTCTTC
D: TRBD1; size: -; V: TRBV4-3; J: TRBJ2-3; CDR3: CASSQVPGQGGTDTQYF; DNA: TGCGCCAGCAGCCAAGTACCGGGACAGGGGGGCACAGATACGCAGTATTTT